Each of the 13 T cell receptor beta chains below was sequenced from the same sample in a study of T-cell reconstitution after alpha-beta-depleted transplantation in children. Preparation of the TCRbeta library was carried out with unique molecular identifiers. TCRdb reprocessed the PCR reads via MiXCR and lists one record per CDR3 protein. The data show roughly 160,000 distinct CDR3 sequences, over 8.5% seen once. The source material was PBMCs, sampled before TCRalphabeta/CD19-depleted stem cell transplant. These receptors were obtained from a boy aged 2-9 years with acute myeloid leukemia, due to receive a stem cell transplant.

This clonotype has ten or more counts. The chain couples TRBV20-1 to TRBJ1-2; D remains ambiguous. This CDR3 is 13 amino acids long. Germline assignment: CDR1 DFQATT and CDR2 SNEGSKA (reference sequence). With 0 bases removed from V and 7 bases from J, the gap between germline ends came to 12 bases. The CDR3: CSAREGGIAGYTF. CDR3 nucleotides: TGCAGTGCTAGAGAGGGAGGGATTGCTGGCTACACCTTC.

On this clonotype: This may stem from a read error, because a much larger clone lies one nucleotide away. The chain has TRBV20-1 and TRBJ1-2; 8 bases are shared with TRBD1. This CDR3 spans 13 amino acids. Germline V gene lookup returns CDR1 DFQATT and CDR2 SNEGSKA (reference sequence). This CDR3 reads CSATRQGNYGDTF. The DNA of the CDR3 is TGCAGTGCGACTAGACAGGGGAACTATGGCGACACCTTC.

This clonotype showed up just a few times. The J gene is TRBJ1-1, the V gene TRBV7-3; 7 bases align to TRBD1. With 5 bases clipped from V and 7 bases from J, the junction kept 13 bases outside the gene matches. CDR3 size: 15 residues. The germline gives CDR1 SGHTA, CDR2 FQGTGA. CDR3: CASSDIGQASSEAFF. CDR3 DNA sequence: TGTGCCAGCAGCGATATTGGACAGGCCTCCAGTGAAGCTTTCTTT.

This clonotype was counted once. A much larger clone lies one base from this, so it may be a read error. The CDR3 loop is CCARGAELGASTDTQYF. The CDR3 region has the DNA TGCTGTGCTAGAGGAGCCGAACTAGGGGCTAGCACAGATACGCAGTATTTT. The V call is TRBV20-1, the J call TRBJ2-3, with D perhaps matching TRBD1 or TRBD2 (5 bases each). CDR1 is DFQATT, CDR2 SNEGSKA, per germline (reference sequence). This CDR3 region has 17 residues.

Ten or more counts support this clonotype. This chain links TRBV18 with TRBJ1-1, with D possibly TRBD1 on 5 matching bases. The length of the CDR3 is 15 residues. The V and J ends lost 1 base and 6 bases respectively, with 15 bases between them. Germline V lookup: CDR1 KGHSH, CDR2 LQKENI. CDR3 sequence: CASSPRRDRGAEAFF. CDR3 DNA sequence: TGTGCCAGCTCACCACGCAGGGACCGGGGGGCTGAAGCTTTCTTT. Full variable domain (remainder filled in from reference TRBV18 and TRBJ1-1): NAGVMQNPRHLVRRRGQEARLRCSPMKGHSHVYWYRQLPEEGLKFMVYLQKENIIDESGMPKERFSAEFPKEGPSILRIQQVVRGDSAAYFCASSPRRDRGAEAFFGQGTRLTVV.

This clonotype appeared many times. The chain joins TRBV15 to TRBJ2-7, with 12 nucleotides matching TRBD2. CDR1 and CDR2 from the germline V gene are LNHNV and YYDKDF (reference sequence). This CDR3 contains 17 residues. Trimming took 3 bases from V and 6 from J; bases not matched to a gene: 12. CDR3 coding DNA: TGTGCCACCAGCAGGGTACCCTGGACTAGCGGGATCGTCGAGCAGTACTTC. Encoded protein: CATSRVPWTSGIVEQYF.

In this sample, this clonotype turned up many times. V is TRBV7-2 and J is TRBJ2-1, with 10 bases aligning to TRBD2. The V gene's germline CDR1 is SGHTA and CDR2 FQGNSA. Trimming removed 4 bases from V and 4 bases from J; junction bases left unmatched: 4. The CDR3 is made up of 15 amino acids. The CDR3 DNA reads TGTGCCAGCAGCTCGCTAGCGGGGGTTTACAATGAGCAGTTCTTC. It encodes CASSSLAGVYNEQFF.

This clonotype was found many times. V is TRBV12-3 or TRBV12-4 and J is TRBJ2-1; no clear D. The V end was cut by 3 bases, the J end by 6 bases, with 6 bases between. The CDR3 totals 12 residues. CDR3 loop: CASSFARNEQFF. Here the CDR3 DNA reads TGTGCCAGCAGTTTTGCCCGCAATGAGCAGTTCTTC.

The table lists this clonotype with many counts. The rearrangement uses TRBV5-1 and TRBJ1-2, with a possible D match to TRBD1 (5 bases). Germline CDR1 is SGHRS and CDR2 is YFSETQ. This CDR3 has 13 residues. Trimming took 4 bases from V and 4 from J, leaving 11 bases between them. The CDR3 region has the DNA TGCGCCAGCAGCCGGGACCTAATCTATGGCTACACCTTC. It specifies CASSRDLIYGYTF.

This clonotype was found a few times. This sequence may be a read error, since a much larger clone differs from it by one base. V and J are TRBV5-6 and TRBJ1-2; tentative D call: TRBD1 (5 bases). Trimming took off 6 bases at V and 6 bases at J, with 12 bases between the two ends. The germline V gene encodes CDR1 SGHDT and CDR2 YYEEEE. This CDR3 contains 12 residues. The chain's CDR3 is CASILWGDGYTF. CDR3 DNA sequence: TGTGCCAGCATCTTATGGGGCGATGGCTACACCTTC.

This clonotype was found many times. The chain has TRBV15 and TRBJ2-1; D not certain. V lost 3 bases and J 0 bases, leaving 9 bases between the germline ends. The CDR3 contains 15 residues. The germline V gene encodes CDR1 LNHNV and CDR2 YYDKDF (reference sequence). This chain's CDR3 is CATSSSWGSYNEQFF. DNA for the CDR3: TGTGCCACCAGCAGTTCGTGGGGCTCCTACAATGAGCAGTTCTTC. Using reference TRBV15 and TRBJ2-1 for the parts outside the CDR3, the full variable domain is DAMVIQNPRYQVTQFGKPVTLSCSQTLNHNVMYWYQQKSSQAPKLLFHYYDKDFNNEADTPDNFQSRRPNTSFCFLDIRSPGLGDTAMYLCATSSSWGSYNEQFFGPGTRLTVL.

This clonotype was seen many times. The chain uses TRBV13 and TRBJ2-3; 7 bases fit TRBD2. Germline V gene lookup returns CDR1 PRHDT and CDR2 FYEKMQ (reference sequence). The CDR3 loop spans 17 amino acids. The V and J ends lost 5 bases and 0 bases, in that order; junction bases with no gene match: 11. CDR3 region: CASSARRVSGSTDTQYF. DNA for the CDR3: TGTGCCAGCAGCGCCCGACGCGTTAGCGGGAGCACAGATACGCAGTATTTT.

This clonotype was observed many times. The chain couples TRBV5-1 to TRBJ2-5, with D possibly being TRBD1 or TRBD2 (5 bases each). This CDR3 is built from 12 residues. Germline lookup yields CDR1 SGHRS and CDR2 YFSETQ. Trimming took 4 bases from V and 5 from J, leaving 9 bases between them. In DNA, the CDR3 is TGCGCCAGCAGCCGGGACGGGGAGACCCAGTACTTC. Its protein product is CASSRDGETQYF. Together with reference TRBV5-1 and TRBJ2-5, the CDR3 gives the full variable domain: KAGVTQTPRYLIKTRGQQVTLSCSPISGHRSVSWYQQTPGQGLQFLFEYFSETQRNKGNFPGRFSGRQFSNSRSEMNVSTLELGDSALYLCASSRDGETQYFGPGTRLLVL.